This is a list of T cell receptor beta chains from one sample in a study of T-cell memory formation after mild COVID-19. TCRdb reanalysed the 5' RACE reads using MiXCR and keeps one entry per CDR3 protein. Here the sample spans approximately 170,000 distinct CDR3 sequences, roughly 13% being singletons. Sequenced sample: PBMCs or a T cell subset sorted from them (not recorded which). The receptors were gathered from a young man who had mild COVID-19 (a few samples of this study predate the infection). Cell type and time point are not known. CDR3s include the opening cysteine and the closing phenylalanine or tryptophan. A D gene is named only where the DNA matches it firmly. Some rows mark clone size as missing; the rest say once, few, many or name a class of expanded clone.

>few|TRBJ2-2|TRBV7-6|-
TGTGCCAGCAGCATGCCAGCGAACACCGGGGAGCTGTTTTTT
CASSMPANTGELFF
>-|TRBJ1-1|TRBV4-1|TRBD1
TGCGCCAGCAGCCAAGAACAGGGGGCAATGACTGAAGCTTTCTTT
CASSQEQGAMTEAFF
>-|TRBJ2-5|TRBV6-5|TRBD2
TGTGCCAGCGGGACTAGCGGGGGGGAACCACAAGAGACCCAGTACTTC
CASGTSGGEPQETQYF
>-|TRBJ1-1|TRBV2|-
TGTGCCAGCAGTAAGGGGGATAACACTGAAGCTTTCTTT
CASSKGDNTEAFF
>-|TRBJ1-6|TRBV6-5|-
TGTGCCAGCAGTTACTCCGGGACACACAACTCCTATAATTCACCCCTCCACTTT
CASSYSGTHNSYNSPLHF
>once|TRBJ1-5|TRBV11-2|-
TGTGCCAGCAGCTTAGAAGGAGGGCCCCAGCATTTT
CASSLEGGPQHF
>many|TRBJ2-5|TRBV7-2|TRBD2
TGTGCCAGCAGCCTGGCTAGCGGAAGCCAAGAGACCCAGTACTTC
CASSLASGSQETQYF
>few|TRBJ2-1|TRBV6-2/TRBV6-3|TRBD2
TGTGCCAGCGCGAAGTCCGGGGGGTCTGAGCAGTTCTTC
CASAKSGGSEQFF
>-|TRBJ1-2|TRBV4-3|TRBD1
TGCGCCAGCAGCCCCCTGGCAGGGGGCTATGGCTACACCTTC
CASSPLAGGYGYTF
>-|TRBJ2-3|TRBV7-2|TRBD2
TGTGCCAGCAGGGGACTAGCGGGGGGGGATACGCAGTATTTT
CASRGLAGGDTQYF
>few|TRBJ1-4|TRBV20-1|TRBD1
TGCAGTGCTCCCCTCGGGACAGGGGCTACTAATGAAAAACTGTTTTTT
CSAPLGTGATNEKLFF
>-|TRBJ1-5|TRBV12-3/TRBV12-4|-
TGTGCCAGCAGTTTTGGGGACAATCAGCCCCAGCATTTT
CASSFGDNQPQHF
>few|TRBJ2-5|TRBV7-9|TRBD2
TGTGCCAGCAGCCAAACGGGAGGGTACCAAGAGACCCAGTACTTC
CASSQTGGYQETQYF
>many|TRBJ2-3|TRBV7-9|TRBD2
TGTGCCAGCAGCCCCCGGAGTAGCGGGGACACAGATACGCAGTATTTT
CASSPRSSGDTDTQYF
>few|TRBJ1-4|TRBV15|-
TGTGCCACCAGCAGAGACCCCGGGGGGGCCGCAAAACTGTTTTTT
CATSRDPGGAAKLFF
>-|TRBJ1-4|TRBV20-1|-
TGCAGTGCCACTACGATTGGGGTAACTAATGAAAAACTGTTTTTT
CSATTIGVTNEKLFF
>few|TRBJ1-6|TRBV18|-
TGTGCCAGCTCACCAGGAGGGGACCATTCACCCCTCCACTTT
CASSPGGDHSPLHF
>-|TRBJ2-3|TRBV12-3/TRBV12-4|TRBD2
TGTGCCAGCAGTTCCCGGGGGGGCCGCGCAGATACGCAGTATTTT
CASSSRGGRADTQYF
>few|TRBJ2-1|TRBV7-6|TRBD2
TGTGCCAGCTCTTTACTAGCGGGGCGAAACAATGAGCAGTTCTTC
CASSLLAGRNNEQFF
>many|TRBJ1-6|TRBV6-5|-
TGTGCCAGCAGGTGGGGGTATAATTCACCCCTCCACTTT
CASRWGYNSPLHF